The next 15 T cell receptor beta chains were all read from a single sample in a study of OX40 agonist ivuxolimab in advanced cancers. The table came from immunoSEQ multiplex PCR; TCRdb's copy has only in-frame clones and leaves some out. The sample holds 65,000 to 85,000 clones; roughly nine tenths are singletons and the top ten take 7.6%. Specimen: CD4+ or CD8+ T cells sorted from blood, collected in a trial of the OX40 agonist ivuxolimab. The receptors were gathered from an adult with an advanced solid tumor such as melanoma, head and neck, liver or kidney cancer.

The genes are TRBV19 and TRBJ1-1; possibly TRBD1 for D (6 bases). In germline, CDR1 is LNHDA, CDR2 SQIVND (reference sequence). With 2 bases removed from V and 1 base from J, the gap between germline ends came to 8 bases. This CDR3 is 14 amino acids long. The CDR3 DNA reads TGTGCCAGTAGTATATACAGGGAGAACACTGAAGCTTTCTTT. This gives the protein CASSIYRENTEAFF.

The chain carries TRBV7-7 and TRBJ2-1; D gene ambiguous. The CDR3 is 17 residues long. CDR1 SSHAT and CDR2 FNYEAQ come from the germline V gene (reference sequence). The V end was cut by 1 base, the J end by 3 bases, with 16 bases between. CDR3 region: CASSLGVGGRLYNEQFF. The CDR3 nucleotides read TGTGCCAGCAGCTTAGGAGTGGGCGGCCGGCTCTACAATGAGCAGTTCTTC.

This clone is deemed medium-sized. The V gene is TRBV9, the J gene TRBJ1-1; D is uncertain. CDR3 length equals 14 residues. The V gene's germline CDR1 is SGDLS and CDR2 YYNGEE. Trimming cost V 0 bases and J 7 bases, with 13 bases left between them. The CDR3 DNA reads TGTGCCAGCAGCGTAGAGGCAGGCAATTATGAAGCTTTCTTT. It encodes CASSVEAGNYEAFF.

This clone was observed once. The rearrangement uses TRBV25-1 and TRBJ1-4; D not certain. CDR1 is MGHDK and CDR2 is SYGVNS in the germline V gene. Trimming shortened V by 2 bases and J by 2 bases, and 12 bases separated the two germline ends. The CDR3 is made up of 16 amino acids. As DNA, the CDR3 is TGTGCCAGCAGTGAAAAGGAGAGAGGGACTAATGAAAAACTGTTTTTT. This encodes CASSEKERGTNEKLFF.

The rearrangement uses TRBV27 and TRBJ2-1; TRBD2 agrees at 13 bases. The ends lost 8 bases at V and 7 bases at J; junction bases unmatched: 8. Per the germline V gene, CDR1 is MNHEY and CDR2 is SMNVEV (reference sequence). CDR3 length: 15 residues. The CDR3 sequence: CASGWGTSGTNEQFF. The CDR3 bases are TGTGCCAGCGGATGGGGGACTAGCGGGACGAATGAGCAGTTCTTC.

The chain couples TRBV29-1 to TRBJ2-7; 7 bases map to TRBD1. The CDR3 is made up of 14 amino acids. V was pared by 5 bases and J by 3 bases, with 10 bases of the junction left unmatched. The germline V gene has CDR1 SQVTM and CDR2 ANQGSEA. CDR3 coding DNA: TGCAGCGTTTTCCCCCCGGGACAGATCTACGAGCAGTACTTC. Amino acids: CSVFPPGQIYEQYF.

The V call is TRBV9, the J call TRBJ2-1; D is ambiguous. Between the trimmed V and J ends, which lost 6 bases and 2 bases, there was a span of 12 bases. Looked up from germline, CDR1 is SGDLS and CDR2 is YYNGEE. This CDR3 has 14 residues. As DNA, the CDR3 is TGTGCCAGCAACCCGGATTCGGCCTACAATGAGCAGTTCTTC. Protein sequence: CASNPDSAYNEQFF.

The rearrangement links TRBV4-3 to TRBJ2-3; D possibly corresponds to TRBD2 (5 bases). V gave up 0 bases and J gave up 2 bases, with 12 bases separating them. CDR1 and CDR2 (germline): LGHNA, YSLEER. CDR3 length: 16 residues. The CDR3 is CASSQDLGSPTDTQYF. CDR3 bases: TGCGCCAGCAGCCAAGATCTAGGGAGCCCCACAGATACGCAGTATTTT.

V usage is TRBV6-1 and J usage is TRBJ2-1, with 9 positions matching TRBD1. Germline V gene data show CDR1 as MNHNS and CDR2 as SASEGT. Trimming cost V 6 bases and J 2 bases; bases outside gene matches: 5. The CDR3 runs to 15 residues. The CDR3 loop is CASSGQGYTYNEQFF. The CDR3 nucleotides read TGTGCCAGCAGCGGACAGGGGTACACCTACAATGAGCAGTTCTTC.

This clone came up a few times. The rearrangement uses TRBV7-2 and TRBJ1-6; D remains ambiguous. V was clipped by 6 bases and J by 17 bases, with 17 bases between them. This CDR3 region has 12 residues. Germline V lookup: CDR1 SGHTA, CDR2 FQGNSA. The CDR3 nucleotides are TGTGCCAGCAGTTCCGGGGAGGGCCTCTTCCACTTT. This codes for CASSSGEGLFHF. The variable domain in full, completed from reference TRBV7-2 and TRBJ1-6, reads GAGVSQSPSNKVTEKGKDVELRCDPISGHTALYWYRQSLGQGLEFLIYFQGNSAPDKSGLPSDRFSAERTGGSVSTLTIQRTQQEDSAVYLCASSSGEGLFHFGNGTRLTVT.

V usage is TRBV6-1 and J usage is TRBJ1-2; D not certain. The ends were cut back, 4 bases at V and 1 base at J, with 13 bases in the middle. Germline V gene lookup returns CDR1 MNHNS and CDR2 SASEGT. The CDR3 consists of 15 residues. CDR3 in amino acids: CASSARAGGNYGYTF. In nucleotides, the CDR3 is TGTGCCAGCAGTGCTCGGGCAGGCGGTAACTATGGCTACACCTTC.

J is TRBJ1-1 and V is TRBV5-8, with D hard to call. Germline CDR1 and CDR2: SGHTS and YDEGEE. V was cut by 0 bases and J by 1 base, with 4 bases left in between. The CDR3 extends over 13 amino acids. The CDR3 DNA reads TGTGCCAGCAGCTTGGTAGCGAACACTGAAGCTTTCTTT. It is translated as CASSLVANTEAFF. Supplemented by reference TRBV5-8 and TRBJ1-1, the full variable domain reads EAGVTQSPTHLIKTRGQQATLRCSPISGHTSVYWYQQALGLGLQFLLWYDEGEERNRGNFPPRFSGRQFPNYSSELNVNALELEDSALYLCASSLVANTEAFFGQGTRLTVV.

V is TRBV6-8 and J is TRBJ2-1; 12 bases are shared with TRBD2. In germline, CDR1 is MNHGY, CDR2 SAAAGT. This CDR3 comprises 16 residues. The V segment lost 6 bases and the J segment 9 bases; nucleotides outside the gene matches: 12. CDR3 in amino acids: CASSRIGLAGSIEQFF. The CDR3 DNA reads TGTGCCAGCAGCCGAATTGGACTAGCGGGGTCGATTGAGCAGTTCTTC.

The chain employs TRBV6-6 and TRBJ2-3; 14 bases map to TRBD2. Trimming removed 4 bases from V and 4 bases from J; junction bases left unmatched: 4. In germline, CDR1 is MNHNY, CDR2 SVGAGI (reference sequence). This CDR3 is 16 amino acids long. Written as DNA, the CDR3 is TGTGCCAGCAGTTGGGGACTAGCGGGGGAGGCAGATACGCAGTATTTT. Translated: CASSWGLAGEADTQYF.

CDR3 amino acids: CASSSRTGGTEAFF. DNA of the CDR3: TGTGCCAGCAGCTCCCGGACAGGGGGCACTGAAGCTTTCTTT. The chain joins TRBV5-6 to TRBJ1-1; 10 nucleotides agree with TRBD1. Germline CDR1 reads SGHDT; CDR2 reads YYEEEE. V was clipped by 3 bases and J by 4 bases; unmatched bases: 3. The CDR3 has 14 amino acids.